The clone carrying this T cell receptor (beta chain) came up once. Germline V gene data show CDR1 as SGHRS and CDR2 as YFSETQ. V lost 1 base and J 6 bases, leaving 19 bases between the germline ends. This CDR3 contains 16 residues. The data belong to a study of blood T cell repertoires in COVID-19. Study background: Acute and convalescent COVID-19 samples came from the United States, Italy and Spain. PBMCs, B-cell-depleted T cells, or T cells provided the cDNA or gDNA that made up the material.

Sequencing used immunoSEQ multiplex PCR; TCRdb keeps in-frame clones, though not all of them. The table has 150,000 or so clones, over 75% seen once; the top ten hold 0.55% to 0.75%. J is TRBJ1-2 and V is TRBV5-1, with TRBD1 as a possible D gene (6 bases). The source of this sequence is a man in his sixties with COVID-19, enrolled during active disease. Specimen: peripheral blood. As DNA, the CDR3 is TGCGCCAGCAGCTTGACGGCCGGGGTCCCAGGGGATGGCTACACCTTC. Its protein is CASSLTAGVPGDGYTF.